The source of this TCR beta chain is a study of human T cells and chemical hapten exposure. Each cDNA molecule in the library carried unique molecular identifiers. MiXCR, run by TCRdb on the RACE reads, gives a single entry per CDR3 protein. The table has tens of thousands of distinct CDR3 sequences, about 11% seen once; the top ten hold 3.5%. The CDR3 length is 14 residues. V gave up 4 bases and J gave up 4 bases, with 12 bases separating them. Germline V CDR1 and CDR2: SGHKS, YYEKEE (reference sequence). This clonotype appeared a few times. As to time point: patch test 1, 2 weeks after DPC sensitization. Treatment specified: therapeutic diphenylcyclopropenone sensitization with weekly scalp DPC.

The receptor's source is an older woman with alopecia areata. Some clones in this sample may be carry-over from other donors' samples. The rearrangement links TRBV5-5 to TRBJ1-3; D is unresolved. Here the sequenced sample was whole blood, taken in connection with sensitization to the hapten diphenylcyclopropenone (DPC). The CDR3 loop is CASSREALGNTIYF. The CDR3, as DNA: TGTGCCAGCAGCCGAGAGGCCCTGGGAAACACCATATATTTT.